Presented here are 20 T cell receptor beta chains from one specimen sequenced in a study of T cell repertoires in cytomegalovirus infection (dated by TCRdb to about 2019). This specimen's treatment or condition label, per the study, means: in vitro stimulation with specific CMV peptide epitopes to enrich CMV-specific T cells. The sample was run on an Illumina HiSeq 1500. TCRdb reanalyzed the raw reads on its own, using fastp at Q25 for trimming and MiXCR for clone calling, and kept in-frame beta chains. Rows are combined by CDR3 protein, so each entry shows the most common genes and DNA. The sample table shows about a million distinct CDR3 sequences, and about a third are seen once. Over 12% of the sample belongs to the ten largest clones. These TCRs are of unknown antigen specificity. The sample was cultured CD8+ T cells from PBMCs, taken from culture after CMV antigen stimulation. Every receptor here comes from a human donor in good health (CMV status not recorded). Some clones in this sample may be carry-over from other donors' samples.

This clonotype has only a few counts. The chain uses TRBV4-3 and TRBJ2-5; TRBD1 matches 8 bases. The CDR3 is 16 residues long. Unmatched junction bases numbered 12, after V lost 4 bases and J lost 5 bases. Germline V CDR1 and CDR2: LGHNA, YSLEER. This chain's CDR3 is CASSRHGQGAGETQYF. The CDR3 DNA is TGCGCCAGCAGCCGACATGGGCAGGGGGCGGGTGAGACCCAGTACTTC.

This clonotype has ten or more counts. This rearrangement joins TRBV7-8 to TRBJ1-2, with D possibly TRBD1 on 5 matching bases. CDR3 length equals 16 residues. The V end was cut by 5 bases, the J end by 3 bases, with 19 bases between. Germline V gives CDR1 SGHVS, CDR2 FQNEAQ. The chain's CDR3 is CASSPQNGADYYGYTF. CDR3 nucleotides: TGTGCCAGCAGCCCCCAAAACGGGGCGGACTACTATGGCTACACCTTC.

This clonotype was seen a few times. The CDR3 sequence is CASRPGHPGYTF. The CDR3 nucleotides are TGTGCCAGCAGACCCGGGCATCCTGGCTACACCTTC. This chain joins TRBV7-9 and TRBJ1-2; D is ambiguous. The V gene's germline CDR1 is SEHNR and CDR2 FQNEAQ (reference sequence). V was trimmed by 6 bases and J by 7 bases, leaving 12 bases between them. CDR3 length equals 12 residues.

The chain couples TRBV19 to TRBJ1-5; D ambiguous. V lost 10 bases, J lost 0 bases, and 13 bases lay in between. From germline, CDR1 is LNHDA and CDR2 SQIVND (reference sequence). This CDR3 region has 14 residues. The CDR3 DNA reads TGTGCCACCGAGATAACTAGTAGCAATCAGCCCCAGCATTTT. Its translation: CATEITSSNQPQHF.

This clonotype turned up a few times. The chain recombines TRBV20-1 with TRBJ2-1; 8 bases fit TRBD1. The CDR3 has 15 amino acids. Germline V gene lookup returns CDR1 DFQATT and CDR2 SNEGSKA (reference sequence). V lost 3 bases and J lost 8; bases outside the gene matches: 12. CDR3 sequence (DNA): TGCAGTGCTAGCCCCAACAGGGGGGATCTGGATGAGCAGTTCTTC. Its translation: CSASPNRGDLDEQFF.

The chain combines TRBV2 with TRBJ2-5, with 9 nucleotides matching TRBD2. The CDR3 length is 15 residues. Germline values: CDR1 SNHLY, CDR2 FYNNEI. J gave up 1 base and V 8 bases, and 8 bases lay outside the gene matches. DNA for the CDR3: TGTGCCAGCCAGGGGAGCGGGGGGATCCAAGAGACCCAGTACTTC. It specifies CASQGSGGIQETQYF.

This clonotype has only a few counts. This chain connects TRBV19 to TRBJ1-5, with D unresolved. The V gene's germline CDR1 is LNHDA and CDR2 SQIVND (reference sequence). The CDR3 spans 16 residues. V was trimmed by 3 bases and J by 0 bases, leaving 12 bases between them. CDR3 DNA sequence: TGTGCCAGTAGTATTCCAACACCATATAGCAATCAGCCCCAGCATTTT. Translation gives CASSIPTPYSNQPQHF. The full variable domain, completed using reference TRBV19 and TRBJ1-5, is DGGITQSPKYLFRKEGQNVTLSCEQNLNHDAMYWYRQDPGQGLRLIYYSQIVNDFQKGDIAEGYSVSREKKESFPLTVTSAQKNPTAFYLCASSIPTPYSNQPQHFGDGTRLSIL.

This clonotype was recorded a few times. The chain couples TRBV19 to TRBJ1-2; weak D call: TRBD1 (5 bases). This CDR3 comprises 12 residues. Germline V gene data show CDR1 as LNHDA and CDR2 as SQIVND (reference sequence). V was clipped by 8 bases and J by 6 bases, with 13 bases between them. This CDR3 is CASWGGRDGYTF. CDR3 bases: TGTGCCAGTTGGGGGGGTCGAGATGGCTACACCTTC.

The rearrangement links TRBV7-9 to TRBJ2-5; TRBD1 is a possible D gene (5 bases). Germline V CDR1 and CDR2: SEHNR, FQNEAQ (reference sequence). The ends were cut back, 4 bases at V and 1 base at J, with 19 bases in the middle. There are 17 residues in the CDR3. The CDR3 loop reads CASSSQKDMAFQETQYF. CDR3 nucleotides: TGTGCCAGCAGCTCCCAAAAGGACATGGCCTTCCAAGAGACCCAGTACTTC.

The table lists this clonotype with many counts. The CDR3 protein is CASSFPGDSYEQYF. CDR3 DNA sequence: TGTGCCAGCAGCTTCCCTGGGGACTCCTACGAGCAGTACTTC. The chain employs TRBV7-2 and TRBJ2-7; no clear D. Trimming stripped 3 bases from V and 0 bases from J, with 9 bases between. The CDR3 sequence is 14 residues long. Germline V lookup: CDR1 SGHTA, CDR2 FQGNSA.

The CDR3 spells CASSEAPGPLEKLFF. The CDR3 DNA sequence: TGTGCCAGCAGTGAAGCCCCGGGACCTCTTGAAAAACTGTTTTTT. The rearrangement links TRBV6-1 to TRBJ1-4; tentatively, D is TRBD1 (5 bases). V gave up 0 bases and J gave up 7 bases, with 12 bases separating them. Germline CDR1 and CDR2: MNHNS and SASEGT. The CDR3 has 15 residues.

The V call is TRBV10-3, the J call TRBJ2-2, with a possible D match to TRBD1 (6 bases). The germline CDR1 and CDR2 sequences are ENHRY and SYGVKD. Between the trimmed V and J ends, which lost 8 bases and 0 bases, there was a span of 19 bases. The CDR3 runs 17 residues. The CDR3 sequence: CAIHNGRGHSNTGELFF. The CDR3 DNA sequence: TGTGCCATCCACAATGGCAGGGGCCATTCGAACACCGGGGAGCTGTTTTTT.

For the CDR3, the DNA is TGTGCCTCCCAAGGGGACGAGCAGTACTTC. It encodes CASQGDEQYF. The chain has TRBV2 and TRBJ2-7; D may be TRBD1 (5 bases). The CDR3 sequence is 10 residues long. The V and J ends lost 11 bases and 5 bases respectively, with 10 bases between them. Germline V CDR1 and CDR2: SNHLY, FYNNEI.

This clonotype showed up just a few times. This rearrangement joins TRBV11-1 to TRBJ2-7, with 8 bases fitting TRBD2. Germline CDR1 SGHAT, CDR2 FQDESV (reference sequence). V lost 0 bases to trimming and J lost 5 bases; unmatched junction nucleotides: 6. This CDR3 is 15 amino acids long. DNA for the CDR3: TGTGCCAGCAGCTTAGCTGCGGGGGGAGGAAACGAGCAGTACTTC. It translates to CASSLAAGGGNEQYF.

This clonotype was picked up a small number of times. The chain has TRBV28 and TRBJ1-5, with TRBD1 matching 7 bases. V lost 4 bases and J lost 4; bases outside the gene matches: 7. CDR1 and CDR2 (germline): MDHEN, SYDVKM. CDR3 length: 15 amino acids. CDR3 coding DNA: TGTGCCAGCAGTTGGAGGGGGCGCGGTAATCAGCCCCAGCATTTT. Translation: CASSWRGRGNQPQHF.

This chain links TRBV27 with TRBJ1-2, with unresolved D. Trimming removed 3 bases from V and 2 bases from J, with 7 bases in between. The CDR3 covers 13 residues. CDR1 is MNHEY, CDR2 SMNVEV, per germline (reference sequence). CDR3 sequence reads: CASSFGLNYGYTF. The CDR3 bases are TGTGCCAGCAGTTTTGGTCTCAACTATGGCTACACCTTC.

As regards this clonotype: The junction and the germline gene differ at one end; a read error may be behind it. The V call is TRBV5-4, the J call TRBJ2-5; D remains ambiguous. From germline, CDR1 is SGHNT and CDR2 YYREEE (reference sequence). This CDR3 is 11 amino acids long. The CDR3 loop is CASNLAETQYF. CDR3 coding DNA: TGTGCCAGCAACTTGGCGGAGACCCAGTACTTC.

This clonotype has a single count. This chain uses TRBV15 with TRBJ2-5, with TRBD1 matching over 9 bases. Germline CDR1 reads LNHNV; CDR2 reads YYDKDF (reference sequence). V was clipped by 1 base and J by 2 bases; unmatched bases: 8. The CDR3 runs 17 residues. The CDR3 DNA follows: TGTGCCACCAGCAGAGGCGTGATTGGGACAGGGCAAGAGACCCAGTACTTC. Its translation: CATSRGVIGTGQETQYF.

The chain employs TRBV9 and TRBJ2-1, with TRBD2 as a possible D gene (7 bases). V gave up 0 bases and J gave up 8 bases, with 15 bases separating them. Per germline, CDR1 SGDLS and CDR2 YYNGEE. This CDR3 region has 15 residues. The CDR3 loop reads CASSVGGGRLDEQFF. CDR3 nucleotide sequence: TGTGCCAGCAGCGTAGGGGGGGGGCGTTTGGATGAGCAGTTCTTC.

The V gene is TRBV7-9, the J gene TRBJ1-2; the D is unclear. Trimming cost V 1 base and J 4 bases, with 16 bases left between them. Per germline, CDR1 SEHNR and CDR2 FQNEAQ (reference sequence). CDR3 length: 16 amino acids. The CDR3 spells CASSLGPESGIYGYTF. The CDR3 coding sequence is TGTGCCAGCAGCTTAGGACCGGAATCCGGGATCTATGGCTACACCTTC.